These 14 T cell receptor beta chains were sequenced from one sample in a study of T cell changes during pregnancy in multiple sclerosis. The protocol was immunoSEQ multiplex PCR, while the TCRdb copy is restricted to in-frame clones and leaves out a portion. The sample contains roughly 110,000 clones, about 90% of which appear only once. The specimen comprised peripheral blood, sampled before pregnancy. These receptors came from a female donor with multiple sclerosis, enrolled in a pregnancy study.

V gene TRBV4-1 combines with J gene TRBJ1-1, with D hard to call. V was shortened by 5 bases and J by 3 bases, with 13 bases between the two germline ends. The CDR3 consists of 14 residues. Looked up from germline, CDR1 is MGHRA and CDR2 is YSYEKL. The CDR3 DNA follows: TGCGCCAGCAGCAAGAGGGTCCTTGACACTGAAGCTTTCTTT. This gives the protein CASSKRVLDTEAFF.

V usage is TRBV4-1 and J usage is TRBJ2-1; D gene uncertain. Looked up from germline, CDR1 is MGHRA and CDR2 is YSYEKL. The V gene lost 0 bases and the J gene lost 0 bases, with 12 bases spanning the gap. The CDR3 has 17 residues. DNA for the CDR3: TGCGCCAGCAGCCAAGATTCCCAGAGGAGCTCCTACAATGAGCAGTTCTTC. It specifies CASSQDSQRSSYNEQFF.

The chain combines TRBV11-3 with TRBJ2-5; D is ambiguous. With 5 bases removed from V and 3 bases from J, the gap between germline ends came to 10 bases. Germline V gene lookup returns CDR1 SGHNT and CDR2 YENEEA. This CDR3 comprises 13 residues. CDR3 bases: TGTGCCAGCAGCCCGATTACTGAAGAGACCCAGTACTTC. As protein: CASSPITEETQYF.

This clone appeared a single time. The V gene is TRBV27, the J gene TRBJ1-2, with D perhaps matching TRBD1 (6 bases). Trimming cost V 2 bases and J 3 bases, with 19 bases left between them. CDR3 length: 17 amino acids. The germline gives CDR1 MNHEY, CDR2 SMNVEV (reference sequence). CDR3 DNA sequence: TGTGCCAGCAGTTTAAGACCCTCGGACAGTTCTCACTATGGCTACACCTTC. It is translated as CASSLRPSDSSHYGYTF.

The rearrangement uses TRBV28 and TRBJ1-1, with TRBD1 matching over 8 bases. Germline CDR1 MDHEN, CDR2 SYDVKM. This CDR3 region has 14 residues. V gave up 2 bases and J gave up 9 bases; unmatched junction bases: 8. The CDR3 DNA sequence: TGTGCCAGCAGTTTAGAGACAGGGGTGACCCAAGCTTTCTTT. Amino acid sequence: CASSLETGVTQAFF.

The chain joins TRBV5-4 to TRBJ2-2, with a tentative D call TRBD2 (5 bases). Germline CDR1 is SGHNT and CDR2 is YYREEE (reference sequence). CDR3 length: 15 residues. Between the trimmed V and J ends, which lost 4 bases and 0 bases, there was a span of 10 bases. In nucleotides, the CDR3 is TGTGCCAGCAGCAGAGACGGGACGAACACCGGGGAGCTGTTTTTT. It codes for CASSRDGTNTGELFF.

The chain carries TRBV5-1 and TRBJ1-2; 8 bases align to TRBD1. The J segment lost 6 bases and the V segment lost 1 base, leaving 11 bases of the junction unmatched. The CDR3 spans 16 residues. Looked up from germline, CDR1 is SGHRS and CDR2 is YFSETQ. This CDR3 is CASSLTGTGDSNGYTF. DNA for the CDR3: TGCGCCAGCAGCTTGACCGGGACAGGAGACTCGAATGGCTACACCTTC.

This chain uses TRBV5-1 with TRBJ1-1, with 7 bases identical to TRBD1. V dropped 7 bases and J dropped 0; count of bases not matched to a gene: 12. The CDR3 contains 16 residues. Germline V gives CDR1 SGHRS, CDR2 YFSETQ. The CDR3 is CASRQRDSYMNTEAFF. The DNA for the CDR3 is TGCGCCAGCCGTCAACGGGACAGTTACATGAACACTGAAGCTTTCTTT.

This clone was detected only once. At one end the junction does not follow the germline gene, possibly because of a read error. The chain links TRBV5-4 to TRBJ2-1; D is perhaps TRBD2 (5 bases). The CDR3 extends over 15 amino acids. The germline V gene has CDR1 SGHNT and CDR2 YYREEE (reference sequence). DNA for the CDR3: TGTGCCAGCAGCTTGGGTGCGGACTCCGACAATGAGCAGTTCTTC. Its protein product is CASSLGADSDNEQFF.

The rearrangement links TRBV28 to TRBJ1-1; TRBD1 aligns across 7 bases. The V gene end was trimmed by 6 bases and the J gene end by 3 bases; junction bases not matched to a gene: 7. This CDR3 contains 14 residues. The germline gives CDR1 MDHEN, CDR2 SYDVKM. This chain's CDR3 is CASRQGRSDTEAFF. DNA for the CDR3: TGTGCCAGCAGACAGGGGCGGTCGGACACTGAAGCTTTCTTT.

In DNA form, the CDR3 reads TGTGCCAGCAGCTCCACATTAGGGGGCAGGCAGCCCCAGCATTTT. This encodes CASSSTLGGRQPQHF. The chain combines TRBV7-9 with TRBJ1-5; 7 bases are shared with TRBD1. CDR1 and CDR2 from the germline V gene are SEHNR and FQNEAQ (reference sequence). This CDR3 region has 15 residues. The junction had 10 bases not matched to a gene; V was cut back by 4 bases and J by 7 bases.

V is TRBV29-1 and J is TRBJ1-6; possibly TRBD1 for D (6 bases). This CDR3 region has 12 residues. The V gene lost 6 bases and the J gene lost 10 bases, with 13 bases spanning the gap. The germline gives CDR1 SQVTM, CDR2 ANQGSEA. CDR3 nucleotides: TGCAGCGTGGGAGAAGGGGGATCACCCCTCCACTTT. Amino acids: CSVGEGGSPLHF.

This chain uses TRBV6-1 with TRBJ2-7; 9 nucleotides match TRBD1. V was clipped by 0 bases and J by 4 bases; unmatched bases: 7. The CDR3 is 16 amino acids. CDR1 is MNHNS, CDR2 SASEGT, per germline. The CDR3 coding sequence is TGTGCCAGCAGTGAAGCGGGAGGGACAGGGATGTACGAGCAGTACTTC. This codes for CASSEAGGTGMYEQYF.

The chain links TRBV28 to TRBJ2-7, with TRBD1 matching 8 bases. Germline V gene data show CDR1 as MDHEN and CDR2 as SYDVKM. V dropped 4 bases and J dropped 4; count of bases not matched to a gene: 15. The CDR3 is made up of 17 amino acids. This chain's CDR3 is CASSSFRGLEPQYEQYF. The CDR3 DNA follows: TGTGCCAGCAGTTCGTTCAGGGGGCTAGAACCCCAATACGAGCAGTACTTC.